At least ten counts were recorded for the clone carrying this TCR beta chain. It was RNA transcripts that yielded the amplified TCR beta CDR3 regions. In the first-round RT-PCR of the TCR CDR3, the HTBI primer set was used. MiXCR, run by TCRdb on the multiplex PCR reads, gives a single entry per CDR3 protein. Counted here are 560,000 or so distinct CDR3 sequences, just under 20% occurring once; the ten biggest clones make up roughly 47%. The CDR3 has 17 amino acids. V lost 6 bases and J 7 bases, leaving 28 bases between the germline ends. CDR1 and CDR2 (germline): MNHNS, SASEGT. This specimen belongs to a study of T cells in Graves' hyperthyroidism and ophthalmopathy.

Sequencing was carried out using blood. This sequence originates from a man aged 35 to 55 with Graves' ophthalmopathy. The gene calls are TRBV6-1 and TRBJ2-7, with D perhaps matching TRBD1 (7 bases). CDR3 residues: CASSPSGAAGGRYEQYF. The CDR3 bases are TGTGCCAGCAGCCCCTCCGGCGCGGCAGGGGGGCGTTATGAGCAGTACTTC.